This T cell receptor beta chain was identified during a study of PD-1 blockade in mismatch repair-deficient tumors. Sequenced by immunoSEQ multiplex PCR; TCRdb stores in-frame clones only, minus some. The sample yields 130,000 or so clones, about 85% seen once. All patients were mismatch repair deficient, assessed by either PCR or immunohistochemistry. The TCR-sequenced patients were three responders to pembrolizumab. Regarding the study as a whole: Rapid post-treatment expansion, then contraction, generally preceding radiologic response, marked tumor-resident clones.

About this clone itself: Its specificity is not known.

Germline loops: CDR1 LGHNA, CDR2 YSLEER. V shed 0 bases and J shed 10 bases, with 7 bases lying between them. The CDR3 is 12 amino acids. The input for sequencing was peripheral blood, taken 44 weeks after starting pembrolizumab. This rearrangement joins TRBV4-3 to TRBJ2-1, with D possibly TRBD1 on 5 matching bases. The source is an adult with mismatch repair-deficient cancer. CDR3 in DNA: TGCGCCAGCAGCCAAGATCGACAGGAGCAGTTCTTC. This encodes CASSQDRQEQFF.